The 17 T cell receptor beta chains listed next were all sequenced from one sample in a study of blood T cell repertoires in COVID-19. Using immunoSEQ multiplex PCR, the repertoire was profiled, and TCRdb retains in-frame clones only, with some absent. Of approximately 150,000 clones listed, approximately 87% are singletons. The sequenced sample consisted of PBMCs or T cells enriched from blood (not recorded which). These TCRs come from a man in his 60s who had recovered from COVID-19.

The chain uses TRBV5-5 and TRBJ2-3; weak D call: TRBD2 (5 bases). The CDR3 runs to 14 residues. Trimming took 3 bases from V and 4 from J, leaving 12 bases between them. The V gene's germline CDR1 is SGHKS and CDR2 YYEKEE (reference sequence). DNA of the CDR3: TGTGCCAGCAGCTCTAAAGCGGTCGCAGATACGCAGTATTTT. Translation: CASSSKAVADTQYF.

The chain joins TRBV20-1 to TRBJ1-5; the match to TRBD1 covers 9 bases. The CDR3 is 14 amino acids. Trimming cost V 3 bases and J 5 bases; bases outside gene matches: 5. Germline V gene lookup returns CDR1 DFQATT and CDR2 SNEGSKA (reference sequence). CDR3 coding DNA: TGCAGTGCTAGTGCAGGACAGGGGTATCAGCCCCAGCATTTT. Its protein is CSASAGQGYQPQHF.

The chain couples TRBV7-9 to TRBJ2-1; TRBD2 matches at 8 bases. This CDR3 is built from 14 residues. J lost 4 bases, V lost 7 bases, and 6 bases had no gene match. Germline CDR1 and CDR2: SEHNR and FQNEAQ (reference sequence). The CDR3 protein is CASTRGGVYNEQFF. The CDR3 bases are TGTGCCAGCACCCGGGGGGGGGTTTACAATGAGCAGTTCTTC.

The chain combines TRBV10-3 with TRBJ1-6; no clear D gene. This CDR3 is 14 amino acids long. Germline-derived CDR1 and CDR2 are ENHRY and SYGVKD. Trimming shortened V by 5 bases and J by 8 bases, and 13 bases separated the two germline ends. The CDR3 nucleotides read TGTGCCATCAGTACTGCTACTCGGGATTCACCCCTCCACTTT. Translating it yields CAISTATRDSPLHF.

V and J are TRBV10-3 and TRBJ2-3; 9 nucleotides line up with TRBD2. Germline-derived CDR1 and CDR2 are ENHRY and SYGVKD. This CDR3 spans 13 amino acids. With V trimmed by 8 bases and J by 2 bases, 2 bases remained unmatched. This CDR3 is CAIASGITDTQYF. The CDR3, as DNA: TGTGCCATCGCTAGCGGGATCACAGATACGCAGTATTTT.

The rearrangement joins TRBV18 to TRBJ1-2; 9 nucleotides agree with TRBD1. After removal of 6 bases from V and 6 bases from J, the junction contained 8 bases not matched to a gene. CDR1 and CDR2 (germline): KGHSH, LQKENI. The CDR3 is made up of 14 amino acids. CDR3 residues: CASSPGTGSHGYTF. The CDR3 coding sequence is TGTGCCAGCTCCCCCGGGACAGGGAGCCATGGCTACACCTTC. Based on the CDR3 plus reference TRBV18 and TRBJ1-2, the full variable domain is NAGVMQNPRHLVRRRGQEARLRCSPMKGHSHVYWYRQLPEEGLKFMVYLQKENIIDESGMPKERFSAEFPKEGPSILRIQQVVRGDSAAYFCASSPGTGSHGYTFGSGTRLTVV.

The CDR3, as DNA: TGTGCCAGCAGCCAACAACAGGTTCGCGAAGCTTTCTTT. Residues: CASSQQQVREAFF. The chain combines TRBV3-1 (or the pseudogene TRBV3-2) with TRBJ1-1, with D possibly being TRBD1 (5 bases). The CDR3 has 13 amino acids. CDR1 is LGHDT, CDR2 YNNKEL, per germline (reference sequence). Trimming stripped 2 bases from V and 8 bases from J, with 12 bases between.

This chain links TRBV23-1 with TRBJ2-7; no clear D gene. TRBV23-1 is sorted into the ORF group, with uncertain function. Trimming took off 7 bases at V and 0 bases at J, with 10 bases between the two ends. The CDR3 is 13 amino acids. CDR3 loop: CASNYLNSYEQYF. The CDR3 DNA follows: TGCGCCAGCAACTACCTTAACTCCTACGAGCAGTACTTC.

This clone was found once. The V gene is TRBV7-2, the J gene TRBJ2-5; D may be TRBD1 (6 bases). The germline CDR1 and CDR2 sequences are SGHTA and FQGNSA. This CDR3 spans 16 amino acids. Trimming took off 8 bases at V and 5 bases at J, with 24 bases between the two ends. CDR3 residues: CASGKGRGYRLETQYF. The CDR3, as DNA: TGTGCCAGCGGAAAGGGAAGGGGGTACCGATTGGAGACCCAGTACTTC.

The DNA for the CDR3 is TGTGCCAGCAGGGCGGGAGGGGGTAACTACGAGCAGTACTTC. Translated: CASRAGGGNYEQYF. J is TRBJ2-7 and V is TRBV27, with 9 bases matching TRBD2. Germline CDR1 and CDR2: MNHEY and SMNVEV (reference sequence). CDR3 length: 14 amino acids. V was pared by 6 bases and J by 3 bases, with 6 bases of the junction left unmatched.

The chain's CDR3 is CATRRDWGSTDTQYF. The CDR3 bases are TGTGCCACTAGGCGGGACTGGGGAAGCACAGATACGCAGTATTTT. V usage is TRBV19 and J usage is TRBJ2-3; perhaps TRBD2 as D (6 bases). Germline values: CDR1 LNHDA, CDR2 SQIVND (reference sequence). Trimming removed 10 bases from V and 0 bases from J, with 17 bases in between. The CDR3 is 15 residues long. Complete variable domain (other parts from reference TRBV19 and TRBJ2-3): DGGITQSPKYLFRKEGQNVTLSCEQNLNHDAMYWYRQDPGQGLRLIYYSQIVNDFQKGDIAEGYSVSREKKESFPLTVTSAQKNPTAFYLCATRRDWGSTDTQYFGPGTRLTVL.

V and J are TRBV4-2 and TRBJ1-4; D not certain. Trimming left V 2 bases short and J 2 bases short, with 18 bases between. This CDR3 spans 18 amino acids. The germline V gene has CDR1 LGHNA and CDR2 YNFKEQ. The CDR3 nucleotides are TGTGCCAGCAGCCAATGGCGGGCAAACTTCGGCACTAATGAAAAACTGTTTTTT. Translated, it gives CASSQWRANFGTNEKLFF.

The genes are TRBV18 and TRBJ2-7, with D perhaps TRBD2 (7 bases). Trimming left V 3 bases short and J 1 base short, with 22 bases between. The CDR3 contains 18 residues. CDR1 is KGHSH, CDR2 LQKENI, per germline. The CDR3 coding sequence is TGTGCCAGCTCACCCCGGACTAGAAGGGGGGGGCAATCCTACGAGCAGTACTTC. Protein product: CASSPRTRRGGQSYEQYF.

This rearrangement joins TRBV27 to TRBJ2-3; 13 positions agree with TRBD2. CDR1 and CDR2 (germline): MNHEY, SMNVEV (reference sequence). This CDR3 is built from 16 residues. V shed 5 bases and J 4 bases; nucleotides not matched to a gene: 6. The CDR3 is CASSITSGGASDTQYF. The CDR3 DNA follows: TGTGCCAGCAGTATAACTAGCGGGGGGGCCTCAGATACGCAGTATTTT.

This chain links TRBV28 with TRBJ1-3; D call uncertain. V was trimmed by 3 bases and J by 0 bases, leaving 9 bases between them. This CDR3 is 15 amino acids long. Germline loops: CDR1 MDHEN, CDR2 SYDVKM. The CDR3 sequence is CASSLGSFSGNTIYF. CDR3 DNA: TGTGCCAGCAGTTTGGGGAGCTTCTCTGGAAACACCATATATTTT.

V is TRBV3-1 (or the pseudogene TRBV3-2) and J is TRBJ1-5, with 8 bases that match TRBD1. Germline V gene sequence: CDR1 LGHDT, CDR2 YNNKEL (reference sequence). This CDR3 has 15 residues. V gave up 4 bases and J gave up 0 bases; unmatched junction bases: 2. This CDR3 reads CASSLTGDSNQPQHF. The CDR3 nucleotides read TGTGCCAGCAGCCTGACAGGGGATAGCAATCAGCCCCAGCATTTT.

The rearrangement joins TRBV5-1 to TRBJ1-2; 9 positions match TRBD1. Germline CDR1 is SGHRS and CDR2 is YFSETQ. With V trimmed by 3 bases and J by 8 bases, 8 bases remained unmatched. CDR3 size: 14 residues. The CDR3 DNA follows: TGCGCCAGCAGCTCTCCGGGACAGGGTGGAGGCTACACCTTC. It yields the protein CASSSPGQGGGYTF.